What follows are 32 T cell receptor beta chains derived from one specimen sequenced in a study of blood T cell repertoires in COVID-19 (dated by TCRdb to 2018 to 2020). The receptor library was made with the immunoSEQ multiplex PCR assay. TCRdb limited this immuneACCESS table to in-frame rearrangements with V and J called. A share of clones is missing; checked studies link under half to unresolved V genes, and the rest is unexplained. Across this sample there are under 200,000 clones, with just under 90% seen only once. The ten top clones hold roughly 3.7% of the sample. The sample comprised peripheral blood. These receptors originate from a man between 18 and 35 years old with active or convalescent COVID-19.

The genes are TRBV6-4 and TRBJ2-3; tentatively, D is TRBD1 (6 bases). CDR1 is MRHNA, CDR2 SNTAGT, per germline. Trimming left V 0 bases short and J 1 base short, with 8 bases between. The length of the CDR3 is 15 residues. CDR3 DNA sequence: TGTGCCAGCAGTGACTCTTGGACAGGCACAGATACGCAGTATTTT. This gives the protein CASSDSWTGTDTQYF.

DNA of the CDR3: TGTGCCAGCAGCCCCGGGACAGCCTCCTACAATGAGCAGTTCTTC. Protein sequence: CASSPGTASYNEQFF. This sequence joins TRBV5-8 and TRBJ2-1; 7 nucleotides match TRBD1. The length of the CDR3 is 15 residues. The germline CDR1 and CDR2 sequences are SGHTS and YDEGEE. With V trimmed by 4 bases and J by 0 bases, 4 bases remained unmatched.

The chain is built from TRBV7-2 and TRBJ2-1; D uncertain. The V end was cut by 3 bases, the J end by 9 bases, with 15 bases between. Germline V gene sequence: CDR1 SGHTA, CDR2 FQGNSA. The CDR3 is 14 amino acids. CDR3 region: CASSFSPESFEQFF. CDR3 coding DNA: TGTGCCAGCAGCTTCTCACCCGAGTCCTTTGAGCAGTTCTTC.

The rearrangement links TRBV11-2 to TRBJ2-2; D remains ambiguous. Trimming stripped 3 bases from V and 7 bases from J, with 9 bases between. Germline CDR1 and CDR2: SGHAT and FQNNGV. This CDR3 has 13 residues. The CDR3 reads CASSFSVVGELFF. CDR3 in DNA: TGTGCCAGCAGCTTCTCAGTCGTCGGGGAGCTGTTTTTT.

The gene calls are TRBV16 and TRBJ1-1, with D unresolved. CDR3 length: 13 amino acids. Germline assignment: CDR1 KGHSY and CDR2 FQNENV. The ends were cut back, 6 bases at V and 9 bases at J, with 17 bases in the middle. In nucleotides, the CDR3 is TGTGCCAGCAGTCGAGAGAGGGCGAGGAAAGCTTTCTTT. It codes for CASSRERARKAFF. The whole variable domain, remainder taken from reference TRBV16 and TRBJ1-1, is GEEVAQTPKHLVRGEGQKAKLYCAPIKGHSYVFWYQQVLKNEFKFLISFQNENVFDETGMPKERFSAKCLPNSPCSLEIQATKLEDSAVYFCASSRERARKAFFGQGTRLTVV.

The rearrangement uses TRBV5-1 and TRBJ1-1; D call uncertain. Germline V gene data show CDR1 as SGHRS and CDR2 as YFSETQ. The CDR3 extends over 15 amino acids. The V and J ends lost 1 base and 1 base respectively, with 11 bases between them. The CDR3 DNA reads TGCGCCAGCAGCTTGCGGCCGGGAGAGAACACTGAAGCTTTCTTT. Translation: CASSLRPGENTEAFF.

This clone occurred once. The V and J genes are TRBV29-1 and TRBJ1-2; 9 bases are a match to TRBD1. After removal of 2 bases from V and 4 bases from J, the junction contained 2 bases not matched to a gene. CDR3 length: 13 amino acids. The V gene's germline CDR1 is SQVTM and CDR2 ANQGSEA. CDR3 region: CSVERDRAYGYTF. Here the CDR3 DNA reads TGCAGCGTTGAACGGGACAGGGCCTATGGCTACACCTTC.

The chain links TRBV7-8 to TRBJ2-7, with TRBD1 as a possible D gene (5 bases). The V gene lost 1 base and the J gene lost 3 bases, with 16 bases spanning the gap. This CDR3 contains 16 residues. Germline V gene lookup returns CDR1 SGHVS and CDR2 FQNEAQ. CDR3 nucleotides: TGTGCCAGCAGCTTAGTTGGTGGGGCGGCGTACTACGAGCAGTACTTC. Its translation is CASSLVGGAAYYEQYF.

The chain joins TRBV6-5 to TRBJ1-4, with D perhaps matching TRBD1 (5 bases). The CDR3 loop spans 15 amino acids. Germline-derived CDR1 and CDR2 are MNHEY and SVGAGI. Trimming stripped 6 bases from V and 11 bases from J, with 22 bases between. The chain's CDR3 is CASSGGAGPNGKLFF. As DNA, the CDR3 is TGTGCCAGCAGCGGGGGTGCTGGGCCAAATGGGAAACTGTTTTTT.

This CDR3 reads CASSSRSSYEQYV. The DNA of the CDR3 is TGTGCCAGCAGCTCGAGGAGCTCCTACGAGCAGTACGTC. The V call is TRBV9, the J call TRBJ2-7; no clear D. Trimming shortened V by 4 bases and J by 0 bases, and 8 bases separated the two germline ends. Germline values: CDR1 SGDLS, CDR2 YYNGEE. This CDR3 region has 13 residues.

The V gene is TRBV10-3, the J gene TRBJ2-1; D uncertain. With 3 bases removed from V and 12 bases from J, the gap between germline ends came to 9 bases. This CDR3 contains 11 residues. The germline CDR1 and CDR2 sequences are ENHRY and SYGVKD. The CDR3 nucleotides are TGTGCCATCAGTGAAGAGTTGCGGCAGTTCTTC. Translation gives CAISEELRQFF.

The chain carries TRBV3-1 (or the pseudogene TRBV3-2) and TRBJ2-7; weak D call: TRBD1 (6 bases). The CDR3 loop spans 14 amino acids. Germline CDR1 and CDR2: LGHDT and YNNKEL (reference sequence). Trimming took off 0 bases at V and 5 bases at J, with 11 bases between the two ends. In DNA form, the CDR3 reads TGTGCCAGCAGCCAAGACAGGGGAGTAAACGAGCAGTACTTC. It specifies CASSQDRGVNEQYF.

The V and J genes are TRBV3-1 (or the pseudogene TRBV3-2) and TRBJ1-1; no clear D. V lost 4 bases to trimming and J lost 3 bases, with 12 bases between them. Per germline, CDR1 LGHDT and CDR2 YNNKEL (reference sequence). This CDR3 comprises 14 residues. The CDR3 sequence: CASSLVRGDTEAFF. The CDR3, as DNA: TGTGCCAGCAGCCTCGTTCGGGGTGACACTGAAGCTTTCTTT.

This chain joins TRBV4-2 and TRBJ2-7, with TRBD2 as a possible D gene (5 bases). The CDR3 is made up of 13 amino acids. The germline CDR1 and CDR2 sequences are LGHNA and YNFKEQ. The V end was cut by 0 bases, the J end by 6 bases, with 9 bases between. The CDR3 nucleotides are TGTGCCAGCAGCCAAGAGGGCGAGGGCGAGCAGTACGTC. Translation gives CASSQEGEGEQYV.

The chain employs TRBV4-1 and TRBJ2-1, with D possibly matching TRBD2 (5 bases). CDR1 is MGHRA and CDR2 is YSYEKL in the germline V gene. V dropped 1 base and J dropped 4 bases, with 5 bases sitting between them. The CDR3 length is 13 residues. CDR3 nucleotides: TGCGCCAGCAGCCAAGGCGGGTACAATGAGCAGTTCTTC. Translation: CASSQGGYNEQFF.

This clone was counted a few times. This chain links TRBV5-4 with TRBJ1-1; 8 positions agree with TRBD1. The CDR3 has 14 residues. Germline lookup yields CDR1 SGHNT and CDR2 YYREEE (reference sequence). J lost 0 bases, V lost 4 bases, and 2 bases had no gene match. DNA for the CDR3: TGTGCCAGCAGCCGGGACAGGATGAACACTGAAGCTTTCTTT. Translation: CASSRDRMNTEAFF.

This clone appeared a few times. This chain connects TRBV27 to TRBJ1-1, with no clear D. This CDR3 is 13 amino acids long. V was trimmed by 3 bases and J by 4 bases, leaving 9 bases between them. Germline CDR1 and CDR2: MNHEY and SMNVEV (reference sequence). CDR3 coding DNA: TGTGCCAGCAGTTTCAAGTCGGTCACTGAAGCTTTCTTT. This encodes CASSFKSVTEAFF.

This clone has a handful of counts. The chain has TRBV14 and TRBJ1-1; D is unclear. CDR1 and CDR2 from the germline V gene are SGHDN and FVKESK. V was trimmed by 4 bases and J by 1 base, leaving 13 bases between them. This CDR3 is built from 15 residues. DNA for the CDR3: TGTGCCAGCAGCCCATCCCGGGTATCGAACACTGAAGCTTTCTTT. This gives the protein CASSPSRVSNTEAFF.

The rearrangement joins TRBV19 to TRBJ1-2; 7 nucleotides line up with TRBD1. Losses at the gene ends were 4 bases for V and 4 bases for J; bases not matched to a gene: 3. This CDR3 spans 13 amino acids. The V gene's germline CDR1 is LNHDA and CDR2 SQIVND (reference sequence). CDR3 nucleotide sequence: TGTGCCAGTAGTACGGGACAGTTCTATGGCTACACCTTC. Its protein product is CASSTGQFYGYTF.

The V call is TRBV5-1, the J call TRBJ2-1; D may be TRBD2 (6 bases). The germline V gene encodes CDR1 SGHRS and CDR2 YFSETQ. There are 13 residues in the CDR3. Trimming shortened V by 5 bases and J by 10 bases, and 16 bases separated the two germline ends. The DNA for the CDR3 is TGCGCCAGCAGTCTCGGAGGGTCTGAGGAGCAGTTCTTC. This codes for CASSLGGSEEQFF.

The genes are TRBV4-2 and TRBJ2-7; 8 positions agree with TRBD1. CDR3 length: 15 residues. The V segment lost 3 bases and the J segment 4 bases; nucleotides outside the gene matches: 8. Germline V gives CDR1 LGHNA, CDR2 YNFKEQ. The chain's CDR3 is CASSQEDRGRYEQYF. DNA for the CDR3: TGTGCCAGCAGCCAGGAAGACAGGGGTCGGTACGAGCAGTACTTC.

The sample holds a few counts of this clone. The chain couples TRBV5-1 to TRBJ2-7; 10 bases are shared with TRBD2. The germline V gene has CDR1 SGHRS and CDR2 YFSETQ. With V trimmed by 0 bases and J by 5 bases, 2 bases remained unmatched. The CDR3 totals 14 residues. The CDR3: CASSLDLAGDEQYF. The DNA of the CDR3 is TGCGCCAGCAGCTTGGATCTAGCGGGAGACGAGCAGTACTTC.

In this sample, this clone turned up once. The CDR3 nucleotides are TGTGCCAGCAGCCCAGGGGCCAACACCGGGGAGCTGTTTTTT. It specifies CASSPGANTGELFF. V and J are TRBV14 and TRBJ2-2, with D possibly TRBD1 on 6 matching bases. The V end lost 4 bases, the J end lost 2 bases, and 8 bases lay between the germline ends. Germline V CDR1 and CDR2: SGHDN, FVKESK. This CDR3 has 14 residues.

DNA of the CDR3: TGCGCCAGCAGCCAAGAAGAAGGGGTGATAAATCAGCCCCAGCATTTT. This gives the protein CASSQEEGVINQPQHF. This rearrangement joins TRBV4-1 to TRBJ1-5; perhaps TRBD1 as D (5 bases). The germline V gene has CDR1 MGHRA and CDR2 YSYEKL. CDR3 length: 16 residues. V lost 0 bases, J lost 4 bases, and 13 bases lay in between.

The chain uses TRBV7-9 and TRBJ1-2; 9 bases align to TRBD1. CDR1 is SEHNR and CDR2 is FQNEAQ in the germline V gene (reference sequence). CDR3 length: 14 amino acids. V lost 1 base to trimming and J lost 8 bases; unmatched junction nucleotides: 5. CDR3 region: CASSLGQGDYGYTF. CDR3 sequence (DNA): TGTGCCAGCAGCTTAGGACAGGGGGATTACGGCTACACCTTC. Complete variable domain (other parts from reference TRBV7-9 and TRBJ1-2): DTGVSQNPRHKITKRGQNVTFRCDPISEHNRLYWYRQTLGQGPEFLTYFQNEAQLEKSRLLSDRFSAERPKGSFSTLEIQRTEQGDSAMYLCASSLGQGDYGYTFGSGTRLTVV.

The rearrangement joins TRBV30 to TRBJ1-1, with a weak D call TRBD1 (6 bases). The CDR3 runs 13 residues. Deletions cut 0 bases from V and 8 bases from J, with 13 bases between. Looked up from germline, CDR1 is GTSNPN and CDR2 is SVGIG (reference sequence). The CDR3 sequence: CAWSVQGDREAFF. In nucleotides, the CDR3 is TGTGCCTGGAGTGTACAGGGCGACAGGGAAGCTTTCTTT.

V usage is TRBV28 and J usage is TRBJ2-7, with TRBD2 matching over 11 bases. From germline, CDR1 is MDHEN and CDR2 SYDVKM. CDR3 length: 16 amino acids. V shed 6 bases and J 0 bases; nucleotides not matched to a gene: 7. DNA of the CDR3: TGTGCCAGCAGCCTACTAGCGGGGGCTTCCTCCTACGAGCAGTACGTC. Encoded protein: CASSLLAGASSYEQYV.

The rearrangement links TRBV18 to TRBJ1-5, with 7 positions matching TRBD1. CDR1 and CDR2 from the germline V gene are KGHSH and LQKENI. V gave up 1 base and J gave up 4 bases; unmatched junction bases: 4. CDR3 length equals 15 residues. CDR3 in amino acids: CASSPQKGANQPQHF. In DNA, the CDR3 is TGTGCCAGCTCACCACAGAAGGGGGCGAATCAGCCCCAGCATTTT. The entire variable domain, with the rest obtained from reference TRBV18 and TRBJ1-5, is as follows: NAGVMQNPRHLVRRRGQEARLRCSPMKGHSHVYWYRQLPEEGLKFMVYLQKENIIDESGMPKERFSAEFPKEGPSILRIQQVVRGDSAAYFCASSPQKGANQPQHFGDGTRLSIL.

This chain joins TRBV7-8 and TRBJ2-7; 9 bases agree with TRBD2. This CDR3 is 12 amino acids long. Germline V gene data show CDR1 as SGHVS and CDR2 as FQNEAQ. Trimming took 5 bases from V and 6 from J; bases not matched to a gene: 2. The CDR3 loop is CASSPSGAEQYV. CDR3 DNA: TGTGCCAGCAGCCCTAGCGGGGCCGAGCAGTACGTC.

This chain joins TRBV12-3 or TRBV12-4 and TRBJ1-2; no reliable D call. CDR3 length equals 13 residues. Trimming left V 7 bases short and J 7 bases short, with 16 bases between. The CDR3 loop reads CASMDSGRSGYTF. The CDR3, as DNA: TGTGCCAGCATGGACTCCGGAAGATCTGGCTACACCTTC.

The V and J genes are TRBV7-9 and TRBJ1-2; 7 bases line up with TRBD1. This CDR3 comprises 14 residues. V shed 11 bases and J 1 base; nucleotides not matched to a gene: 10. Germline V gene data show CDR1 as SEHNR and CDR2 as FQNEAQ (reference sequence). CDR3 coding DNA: TGTGCCGGGACGAAGGGGGCGGTTAACTATGGCTACACCTTC. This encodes CAGTKGAVNYGYTF. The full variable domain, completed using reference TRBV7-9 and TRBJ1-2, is DTGVSQNPRHKITKRGQNVTFRCDPISEHNRLYWYRQTLGQGPEFLTYFQNEAQLEKSRLLSDRFSAERPKGSFSTLEIQRTEQGDSAMYLCAGTKGAVNYGYTFGSGTRLTVV.

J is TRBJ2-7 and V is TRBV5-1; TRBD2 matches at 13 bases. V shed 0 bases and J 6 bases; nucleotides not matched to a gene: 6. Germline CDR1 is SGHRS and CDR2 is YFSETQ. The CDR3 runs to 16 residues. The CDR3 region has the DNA TGCGCCAGCAGCTTGGGGACTAGCGGGAGTTTATTCGAGCAGTACTTC. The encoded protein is CASSLGTSGSLFEQYF.